This TCR beta chain emerged from a study of T cell responses to AZD1222 COVID-19 vaccine (dated by TCRdb to the early 2020s). In terms of the full investigation: Because spike-specific TCR depth and breadth did not differ between the two schedules, AZD1222 recipients who got a second dose at roughly 4 weeks were pooled with those who got a second dose at roughly 12 weeks. TCR sequencing covered over 230 trial participants: some 210 given two doses of AZD1222 and approximately 25 given two doses of MenACWY control vaccine. Trial participants were enrolled into age subgroups of 18-55, 56-69 and 70-plus years, which contained about 150, 28 and 57 TCR-sequenced participants, respectively.

In its sample, this clone was seen a few times. The clone's antigen remains unknown. No much larger clone is present one base from it, and per-base qualities are unavailable. Per the publication, the time point label means: baseline before first vaccination. Vaccinee samples were obtained from the UK trials COV001 and COV002, which included a single-blind randomized controlled phase 2/3 trial of AZD1222 (ChAdOx1 nCoV-19) in healthy adults. For TCRbeta chain sequencing, PBMC samples from trial participants were taken at day 0 and at day 28 after the second dose. Findings and caveats that apply to the study as a whole: Only five or six AZD1222 recipients were SARS-CoV-2 seropositive at baseline, limiting conclusions about previously exposed vaccinees. Because no day 14 peak-response samples were available, repertoires were characterized only after the peak T cell response. In the small 56-69-year group, the increase in depth fell short of significance, most likely because of low power. Vaccine-associated CD4 TCRs spanned the whole spike protein, with dominant responses in regions 160-218 and 743-854. Participants were mostly white British, with more females than males. The authors suggested clonal diversity may have been underestimated. Nearly half of unique spike-specific TCRs reportedly recognized epitopes outside regions mutated in the B.1.351 and B.1.1.7 variants. A significant rise in spike-specific TCR breadth and depth was observed after two AZD1222 doses relative to day 0 and relative to MenACWY recipients.

The CDR3 regions of human TCRbeta chains were subjected to immunosequencing. On the authors' methods: Repertoire TCRs were matched against a reference library of SARS-CoV-2-specific TCRs generated with the MIRA antigen-specificity platform. Breadth meant the fraction of unique TCRs that were SARS-CoV-2-associated, whereas depth meant the fraction of total T cells that were SARS-CoV-2-associated. Each spike-specific TCR was assigned to its reactive spike region and to a CD4 or CD8 class using the MIRA data. Log10-transformed breadth and depth values were compared by one-way ANOVA with Sidak's multiple comparisons tests. Not all clones reach the TCRdb copy of this immuneACCESS table, which keeps in-frame sequences only. Checked studies attribute under half of the gap to unresolved V genes and leave the rest unexplained. For V, J and clone size, that table is used; D and trimming come from the DNA. This sample comprises about 120,000 clones, approximately 87% of them detected only once. The top ten clones comprise roughly an eighth of the sample.

The CDR3 has 12 amino acids, counting the end cysteine and phenylalanine. The only DNA kept is the CDR3, 36 bases in frame from the first base. The germline ends are 9 bases apart after V is trimmed by 2 bases and J by 8 bases. Looking up the germline V gene (reference sequence) yields CDR1 SEHNR and CDR2 FQNEAQ. This sequence uses TRBV7-9 and TRBJ1-2, with an unclear D gene assignment. Here the sequenced sample was peripheral blood, taken on day 0 of AZD1222 vaccination. This receptor was identified in an adult in good health. The sequenced DNA is TGTGCCAGCAGCTTATCGGAGGCAGGCTACACCTTC. Translated, this is CASSLSEAGYTF.